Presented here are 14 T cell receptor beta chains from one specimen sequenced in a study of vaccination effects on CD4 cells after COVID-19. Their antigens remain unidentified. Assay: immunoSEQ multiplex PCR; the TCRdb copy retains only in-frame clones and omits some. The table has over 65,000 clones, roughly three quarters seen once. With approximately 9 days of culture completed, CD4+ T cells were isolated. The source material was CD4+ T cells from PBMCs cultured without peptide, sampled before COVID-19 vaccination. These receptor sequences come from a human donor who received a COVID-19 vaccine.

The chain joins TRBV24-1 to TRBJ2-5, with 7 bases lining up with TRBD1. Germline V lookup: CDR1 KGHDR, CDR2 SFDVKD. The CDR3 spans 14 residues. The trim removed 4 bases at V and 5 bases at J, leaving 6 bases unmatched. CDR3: CATSDPTGMETQYF. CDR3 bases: TGTGCCACCAGTGACCCGACAGGGATGGAGACCCAGTACTTC.

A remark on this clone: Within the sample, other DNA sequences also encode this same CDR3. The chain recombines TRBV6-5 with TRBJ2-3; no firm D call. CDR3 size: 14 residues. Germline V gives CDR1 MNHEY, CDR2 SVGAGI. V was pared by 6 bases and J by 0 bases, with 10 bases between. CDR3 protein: CASRRTLSTDTQYF. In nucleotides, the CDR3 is TGTGCCAGCAGACGGACCTTGAGCACAGATACGCAGTATTTT.

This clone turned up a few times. CDR3 sequence reads: CASQGPGSPLHF. Here the CDR3 DNA reads TGTGCCAGCCAGGGCCCAGGCTCACCCCTCCACTTT. This chain links TRBV12-3 or TRBV12-4 with TRBJ1-6, with a tentative D call TRBD1 (5 bases). V shed 8 bases and J shed 10 bases, with 12 bases lying between them. This CDR3 has 12 amino acids.

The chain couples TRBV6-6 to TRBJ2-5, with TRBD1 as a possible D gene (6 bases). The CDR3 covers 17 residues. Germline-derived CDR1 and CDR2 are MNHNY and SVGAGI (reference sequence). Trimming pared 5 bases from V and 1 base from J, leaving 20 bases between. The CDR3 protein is CASSHLPGRTAQETQYF. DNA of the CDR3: TGTGCCAGCAGTCACCTCCCGGGTAGGACAGCCCAAGAGACCCAGTACTTC.

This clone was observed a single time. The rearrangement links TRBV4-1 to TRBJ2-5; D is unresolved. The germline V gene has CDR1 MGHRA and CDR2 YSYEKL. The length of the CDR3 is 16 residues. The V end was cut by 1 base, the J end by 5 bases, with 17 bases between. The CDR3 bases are TGCGCCAGCAGCCAAGCCACATTGGTGTTGATGGAGACCCAGTACTTC. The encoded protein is CASSQATLVLMETQYF.

DNA of the CDR3: TGTGCCAGCAGTGACTCCTTACAGGGCTCAAGCATTCAGTACTTC. This translates into CASSDSLQGSSIQYF. The chain links TRBV6-4 to TRBJ2-4; a possible D gene is TRBD1 (6 bases). The V end was cut by 0 bases, the J end by 9 bases, with 15 bases between. The CDR3 has 15 amino acids. In germline, CDR1 is MRHNA, CDR2 SNTAGT.

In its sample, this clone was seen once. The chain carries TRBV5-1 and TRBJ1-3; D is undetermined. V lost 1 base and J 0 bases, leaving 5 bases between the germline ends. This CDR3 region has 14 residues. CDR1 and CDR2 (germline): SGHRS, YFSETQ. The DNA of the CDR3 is TGCGCCAGCAGCTTGTTGGACTCTGGAAACACCATATATTTT. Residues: CASSLLDSGNTIYF.

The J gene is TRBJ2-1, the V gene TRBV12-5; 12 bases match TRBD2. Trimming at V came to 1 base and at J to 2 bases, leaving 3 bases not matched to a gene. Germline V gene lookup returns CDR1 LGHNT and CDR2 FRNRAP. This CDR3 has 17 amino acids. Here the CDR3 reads CASGLALAGGAYNEQFF. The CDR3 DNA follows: TGTGCTAGTGGTTTGGCACTAGCGGGGGGTGCCTACAATGAGCAGTTCTTC. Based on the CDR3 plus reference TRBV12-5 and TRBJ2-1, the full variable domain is DARVTQTPRHKVTEMGQEVTMRCQPILGHNTVFWYRQTMMQGLELLAYFRNRAPLDDSGMPKDRFSAEMPDATLATLKIQPSEPRDSAVYFCASGLALAGGAYNEQFFGPGTRLTVL.

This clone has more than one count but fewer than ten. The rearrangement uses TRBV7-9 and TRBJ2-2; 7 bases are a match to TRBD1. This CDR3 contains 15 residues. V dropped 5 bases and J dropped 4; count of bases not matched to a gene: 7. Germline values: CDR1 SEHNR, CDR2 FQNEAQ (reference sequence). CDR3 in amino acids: CASSARQGSTGELFF. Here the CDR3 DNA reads TGTGCCAGCAGCGCACGACAGGGCAGCACCGGGGAGCTGTTTTTT.

The CDR3 sequence: CATSWVGRHSGNTIYF. The CDR3 DNA sequence: TGTGCCACCAGTTGGGTTGGCAGGCACTCTGGAAACACCATATATTTT. The chain links TRBV24-1 to TRBJ1-3, with D unclear. This CDR3 is built from 16 residues. V lost 6 bases and J 0 bases, leaving 14 bases between the germline ends. Germline CDR1 is KGHDR and CDR2 is SFDVKD.

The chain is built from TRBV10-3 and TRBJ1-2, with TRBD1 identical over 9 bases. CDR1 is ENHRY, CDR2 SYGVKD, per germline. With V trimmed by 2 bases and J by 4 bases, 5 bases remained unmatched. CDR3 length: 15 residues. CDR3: CAISESGQGIYGYTF. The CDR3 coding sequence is TGTGCCATCAGTGAGAGTGGACAGGGGATCTATGGCTACACCTTC.

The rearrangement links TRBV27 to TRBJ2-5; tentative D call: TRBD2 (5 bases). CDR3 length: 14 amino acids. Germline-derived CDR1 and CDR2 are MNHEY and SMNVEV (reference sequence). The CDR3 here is CPPTRGNLQETQYF. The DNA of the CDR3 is TGTCCTCCTACCCGAGGGAACCTACAAGAGACCCAGTACTTC.

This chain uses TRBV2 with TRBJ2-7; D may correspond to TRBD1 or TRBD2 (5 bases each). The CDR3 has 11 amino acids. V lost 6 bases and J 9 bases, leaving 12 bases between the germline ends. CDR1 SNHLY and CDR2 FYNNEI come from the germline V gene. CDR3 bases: TGTGCCAGCAGGGCGAGGGGTCGGCAGTACGTC. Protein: CASRARGRQYV.

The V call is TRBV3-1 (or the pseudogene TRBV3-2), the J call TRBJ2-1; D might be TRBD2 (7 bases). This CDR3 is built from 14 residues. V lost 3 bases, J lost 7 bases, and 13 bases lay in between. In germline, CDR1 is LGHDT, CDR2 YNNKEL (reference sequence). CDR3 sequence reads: CASSHEGGGNEQFF. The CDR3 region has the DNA TGTGCCAGCAGCCATGAGGGGGGGGGAAATGAGCAGTTCTTC.